A selection of T cell receptor beta chains follows, all from one sample in a study of blood T cells in healthy people across ages. TCRdb re-called the 5' RACE reads with MiXCR, one entry per CDR3 protein. This sample carries 1.5 million to 2 million distinct CDR3 sequences, about 35% of them seen once, and the ten largest clones take 11%. Source material: blood. These receptors all stem from a woman aged 25 to 39 in good health. Each CDR3 is given with its conserved first and last residue. Each record gives: V gene, D gene, clone size, J gene, CDR3 protein, CDR3 DNA. A D gene is named only where the DNA matches it firmly. The size field is filled for only some rows; it gives once, few, many or a size class.

v_gene: TRBV5-1; d_gene: TRBD2; abundance: few; j_gene: TRBJ2-1; CDR3aa: CASSLSAGALNEQFF; CDR3nt: TGCGCCAGCAGCTTGTCCGCGGGAGCTCTCAATGAGCAGTTCTTC
v_gene: TRBV27; d_gene: .; abundance: .; j_gene: TRBJ1-5; CDR3aa: CASSFARYQPQHF; CDR3nt: TGTGCCAGCAGTTTCGCCAGATATCAGCCCCAGCATTTT
v_gene: TRBV11-1; d_gene: TRBD1; abundance: many; j_gene: TRBJ2-1; CDR3aa: CASSRDRYNEQFF; CDR3nt: TGTGCCAGCAGCCGGGACAGATACAATGAGCAGTTCTTC
v_gene: TRBV21-1; d_gene: .; abundance: .; j_gene: TRBJ1-5; CDR3aa: CASSITEIYSNQPQHF; CDR3nt: TGTGCCAGCAGCATAACGGAGATTTATAGCAATCAGCCCCAGCATTTT
v_gene: TRBV15; d_gene: TRBD1; abundance: .; j_gene: TRBJ1-2; CDR3aa: CATSRQGDDGYTF; CDR3nt: TGTGCCACCAGCCGACAGGGTGACGATGGCTACACCTTC
v_gene: TRBV6-1; d_gene: .; abundance: few; j_gene: TRBJ2-7; CDR3aa: CASSDRTPNPYEQYF; CDR3nt: TGTGCCAGCAGTGATAGGACTCCGAACCCCTACGAGCAGTACTTC
v_gene: TRBV28; d_gene: TRBD2; abundance: .; j_gene: TRBJ2-5; CDR3aa: CASSFGGSAGVRAQYF; CDR3nt: TGTGCCAGCAGTTTCGGCGGTAGCGCGGGGGTCAGGGCCCAGTACTTC
v_gene: TRBV20-1; d_gene: .; abundance: few; j_gene: TRBJ2-7; CDR3aa: CSAREVGLYEQYF; CDR3nt: TGCAGTGCTAGAGAAGTAGGACTCTACGAGCAGTACTTC
v_gene: TRBV7-9; d_gene: .; abundance: .; j_gene: TRBJ2-5; CDR3aa: CASSFLALETQYF; CDR3nt: TGTGCCAGCAGCTTCCTTGCCCTGGAGACCCAGTACTTC
v_gene: TRBV20-1; d_gene: .; abundance: many; j_gene: TRBJ2-5; CDR3aa: CSARGQSGSETQYF; CDR3nt: TGCAGTGCTAGAGGCCAAAGTGGTTCAGAGACCCAGTACTTC
v_gene: TRBV20-1; d_gene: .; abundance: .; j_gene: TRBJ1-2; CDR3aa: CSAIRRAREKSGYTF; CDR3nt: TGCAGTGCGATTAGGAGGGCCAGGGAGAAGAGTGGCTACACCTTC
v_gene: TRBV20-1; d_gene: TRBD2; abundance: .; j_gene: TRBJ2-3; CDR3aa: CSAGSGGRVDTQYF; CDR3nt: TGCAGTGCTGGGAGCGGGGGAAGAGTAGATACGCAGTATTTT
v_gene: TRBV5-1; d_gene: .; abundance: few; j_gene: TRBJ1-5; CDR3aa: CASSLEANQPQHF; CDR3nt: TGTGCCAGCAGTTTGGAAGCCAATCAGCCCCAGCATTTT